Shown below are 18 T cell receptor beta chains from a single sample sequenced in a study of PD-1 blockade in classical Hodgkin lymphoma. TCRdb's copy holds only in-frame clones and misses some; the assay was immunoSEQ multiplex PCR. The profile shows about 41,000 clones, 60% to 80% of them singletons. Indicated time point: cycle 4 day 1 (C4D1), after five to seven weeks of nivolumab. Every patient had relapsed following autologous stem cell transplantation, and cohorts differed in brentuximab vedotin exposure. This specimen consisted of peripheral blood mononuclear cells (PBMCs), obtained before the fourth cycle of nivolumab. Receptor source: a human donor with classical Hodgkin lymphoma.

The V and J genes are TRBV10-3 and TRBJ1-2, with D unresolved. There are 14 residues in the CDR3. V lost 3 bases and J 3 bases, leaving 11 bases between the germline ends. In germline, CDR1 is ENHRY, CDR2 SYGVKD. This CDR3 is CAISDPKVDYGYTF. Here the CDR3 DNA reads TGTGCCATCAGTGACCCAAAAGTGGACTATGGCTACACCTTC.

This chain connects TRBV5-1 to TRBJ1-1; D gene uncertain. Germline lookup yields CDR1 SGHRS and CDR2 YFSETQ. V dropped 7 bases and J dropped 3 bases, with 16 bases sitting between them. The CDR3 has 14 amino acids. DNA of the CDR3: TGCGCCAGCCTCGACGGGCTCGGGGACACTGAAGCTTTCTTT. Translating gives CASLDGLGDTEAFF.

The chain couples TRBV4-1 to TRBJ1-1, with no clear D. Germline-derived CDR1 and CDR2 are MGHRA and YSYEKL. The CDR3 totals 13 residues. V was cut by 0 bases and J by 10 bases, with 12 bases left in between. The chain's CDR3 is CASSQDSGVLAFF. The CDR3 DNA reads TGCGCCAGCAGCCAAGATTCTGGGGTGTTAGCTTTCTTT.

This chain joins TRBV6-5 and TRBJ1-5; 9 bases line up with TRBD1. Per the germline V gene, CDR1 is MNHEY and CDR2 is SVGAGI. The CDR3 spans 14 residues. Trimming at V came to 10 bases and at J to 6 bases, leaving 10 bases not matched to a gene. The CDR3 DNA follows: TGTGCCACCGGGACAGGGTCTGGGGGTCAGCCCCAGCATTTT. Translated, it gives CATGTGSGGQPQHF.

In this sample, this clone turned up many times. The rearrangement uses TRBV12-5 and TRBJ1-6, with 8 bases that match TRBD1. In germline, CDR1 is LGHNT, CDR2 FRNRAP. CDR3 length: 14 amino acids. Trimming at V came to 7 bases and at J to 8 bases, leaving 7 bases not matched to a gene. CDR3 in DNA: TGTGCTAGTGCTATGACAGGGGTAGATTCACCCCTCCACTTT. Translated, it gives CASAMTGVDSPLHF.

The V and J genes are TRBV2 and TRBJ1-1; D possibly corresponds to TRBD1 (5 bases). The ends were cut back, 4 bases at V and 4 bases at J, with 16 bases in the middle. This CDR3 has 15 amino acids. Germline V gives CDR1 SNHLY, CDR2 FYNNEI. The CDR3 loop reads CASSGDGNGGTEAFF. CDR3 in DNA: TGTGCCAGCAGTGGAGATGGTAACGGGGGCACTGAAGCTTTCTTT.

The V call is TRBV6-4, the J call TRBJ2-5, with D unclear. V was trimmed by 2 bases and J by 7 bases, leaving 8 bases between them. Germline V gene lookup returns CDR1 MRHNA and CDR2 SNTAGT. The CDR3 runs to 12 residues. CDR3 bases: TGTGCCAGCAGTGACACTCTCGGGACCCAGTACTTC. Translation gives CASSDTLGTQYF.

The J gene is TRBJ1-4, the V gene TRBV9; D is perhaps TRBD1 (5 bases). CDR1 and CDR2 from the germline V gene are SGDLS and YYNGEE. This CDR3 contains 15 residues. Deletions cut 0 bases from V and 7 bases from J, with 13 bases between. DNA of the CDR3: TGTGCCAGCAGCGTAGCCGGGACTTACAGTGAAAAACTGTTTTTT. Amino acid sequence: CASSVAGTYSEKLFF.

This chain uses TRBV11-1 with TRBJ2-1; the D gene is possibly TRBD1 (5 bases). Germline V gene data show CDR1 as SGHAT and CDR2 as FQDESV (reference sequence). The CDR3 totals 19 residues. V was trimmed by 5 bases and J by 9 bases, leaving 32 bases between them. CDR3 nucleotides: TGTGCCAGCAGCAGCGTTACTTCGACAGCCAAGTACAATGAAGGTGAGCAGTTCTTC. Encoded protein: CASSSVTSTAKYNEGEQFF.

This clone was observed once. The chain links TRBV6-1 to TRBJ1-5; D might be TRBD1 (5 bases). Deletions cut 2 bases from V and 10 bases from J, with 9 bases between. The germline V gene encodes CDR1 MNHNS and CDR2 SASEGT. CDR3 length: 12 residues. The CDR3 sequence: CASSEMGDPQHF. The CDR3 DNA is TGTGCCAGCAGTGAAATGGGGGATCCCCAGCATTTT.

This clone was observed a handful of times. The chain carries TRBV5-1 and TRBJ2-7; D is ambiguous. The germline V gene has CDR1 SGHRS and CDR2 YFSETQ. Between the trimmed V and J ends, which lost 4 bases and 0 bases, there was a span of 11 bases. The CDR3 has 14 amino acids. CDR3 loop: CASSPDINSYEQYF. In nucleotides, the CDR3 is TGCGCCAGCAGCCCTGACATAAACTCCTACGAGCAGTACTTC.

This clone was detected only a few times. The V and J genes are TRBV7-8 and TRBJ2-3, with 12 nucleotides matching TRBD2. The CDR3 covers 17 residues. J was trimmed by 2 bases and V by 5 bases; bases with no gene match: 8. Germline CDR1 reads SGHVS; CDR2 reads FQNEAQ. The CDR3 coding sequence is TGTGCCAGCAGCGACCTAGCGGGGGGGCCGATCACAGATACGCAGTATTTT. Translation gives CASSDLAGGPITDTQYF.

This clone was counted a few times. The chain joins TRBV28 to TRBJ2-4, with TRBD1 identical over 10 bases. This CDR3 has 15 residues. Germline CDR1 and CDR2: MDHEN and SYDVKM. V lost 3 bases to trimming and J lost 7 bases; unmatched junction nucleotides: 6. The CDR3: CASSFPRQGANIQYF. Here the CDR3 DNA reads TGTGCCAGCAGTTTTCCGAGACAGGGGGCTAACATTCAGTACTTC.

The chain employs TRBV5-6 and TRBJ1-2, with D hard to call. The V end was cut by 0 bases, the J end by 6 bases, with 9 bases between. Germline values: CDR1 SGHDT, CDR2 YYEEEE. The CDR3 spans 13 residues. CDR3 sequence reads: CASSLAQAHGYTF. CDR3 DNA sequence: TGTGCCAGCAGCTTGGCCCAGGCCCATGGCTACACCTTC.

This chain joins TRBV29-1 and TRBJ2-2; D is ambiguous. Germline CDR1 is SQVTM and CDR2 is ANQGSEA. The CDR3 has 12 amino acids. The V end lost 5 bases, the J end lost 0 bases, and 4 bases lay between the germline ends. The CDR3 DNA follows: TGCAGCGTTAGGGCGAACACCGGGGAGCTGTTTTTT. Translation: CSVRANTGELFF.

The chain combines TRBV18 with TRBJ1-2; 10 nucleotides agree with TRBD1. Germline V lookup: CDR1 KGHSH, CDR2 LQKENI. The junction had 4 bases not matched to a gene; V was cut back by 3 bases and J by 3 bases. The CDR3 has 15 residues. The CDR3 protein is CASSPRTGGDYGYTF. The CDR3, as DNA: TGTGCCAGCTCACCGCGGACAGGGGGAGACTATGGCTACACCTTC.

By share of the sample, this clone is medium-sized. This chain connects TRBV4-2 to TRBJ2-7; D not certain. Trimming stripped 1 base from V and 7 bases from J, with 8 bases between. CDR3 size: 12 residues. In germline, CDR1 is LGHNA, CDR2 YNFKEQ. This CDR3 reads CASSQGLGEQYF. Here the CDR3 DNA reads TGTGCCAGCAGCCAAGGACTCGGGGAGCAGTACTTC.

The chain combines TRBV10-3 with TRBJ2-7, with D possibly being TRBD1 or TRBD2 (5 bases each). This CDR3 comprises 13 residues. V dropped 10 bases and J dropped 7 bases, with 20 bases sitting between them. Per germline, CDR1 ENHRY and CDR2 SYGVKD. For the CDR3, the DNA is TGTGCCACCGAGCAGGGACCCGCAGGAGAGCAGTACTTC. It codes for CATEQGPAGEQYF.